The clone carrying this TCR beta chain was seen a handful of times. The antigen remains undetermined. This CDR3 region has 17 residues. V dropped 0 bases and J dropped 5 bases, with 20 bases sitting between them. Looked up from germline, CDR1 is SGHDT and CDR2 is YYEEEE. PCR used 60 Vbeta primers and 13 Jbeta primers. Libraries were prepared by immunoSEQ multiplex PCR; TCRdb keeps only in-frame clonotypes and omits some of them. Of 90,000 to 150,000 clones listed, approximately 80% are singletons. These data come from a study of cytomegalovirus exposure and HLA in healthy donors. Findings and limits, study-wide: Among the sequence variants, a highly shared cluster was likely an artifact of sequencing. In terms of immune exposure information, only CMV serostatus was available.

This receptor was identified in a human donor in good health. Sequenced material: PBMCs. The chain links TRBV5-6 to TRBJ1-1, with D maybe TRBD1 (5 bases). The DNA of the CDR3 is TGTGCCAGCAGCTTGGCCTTGGGCCAGGGATGGTTGACTGAAGCTTTCTTT. It yields the protein CASSLALGQGWLTEAFF.